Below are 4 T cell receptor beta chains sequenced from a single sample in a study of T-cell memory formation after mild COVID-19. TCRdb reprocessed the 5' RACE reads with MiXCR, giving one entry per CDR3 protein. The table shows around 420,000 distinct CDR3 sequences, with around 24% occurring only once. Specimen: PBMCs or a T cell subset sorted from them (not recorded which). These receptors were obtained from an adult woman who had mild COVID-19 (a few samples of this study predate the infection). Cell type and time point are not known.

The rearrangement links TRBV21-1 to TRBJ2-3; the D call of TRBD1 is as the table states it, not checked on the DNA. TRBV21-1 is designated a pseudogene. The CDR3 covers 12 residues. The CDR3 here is CASSISGGTQYF. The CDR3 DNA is TGTGCCAGCAGCATTTCAGGGGGTACGCAGTATTTT.

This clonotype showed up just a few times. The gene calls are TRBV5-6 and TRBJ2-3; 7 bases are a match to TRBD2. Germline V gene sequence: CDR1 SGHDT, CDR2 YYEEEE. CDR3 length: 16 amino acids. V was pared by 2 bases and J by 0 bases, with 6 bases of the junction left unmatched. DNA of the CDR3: TGTGCCAGCAGCTTTTTGGGCGGGGGAAGCACAGATACGCAGTATTTT. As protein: CASSFLGGGSTDTQYF.

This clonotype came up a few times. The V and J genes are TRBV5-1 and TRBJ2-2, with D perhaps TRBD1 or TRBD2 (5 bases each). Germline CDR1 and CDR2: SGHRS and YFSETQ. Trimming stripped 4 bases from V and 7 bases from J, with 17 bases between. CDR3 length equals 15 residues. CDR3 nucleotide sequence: TGCGCCAGCAGCCCCCGGGACGTCCGGAGCGGGGAGCTGTTTTTT. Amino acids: CASSPRDVRSGELFF.

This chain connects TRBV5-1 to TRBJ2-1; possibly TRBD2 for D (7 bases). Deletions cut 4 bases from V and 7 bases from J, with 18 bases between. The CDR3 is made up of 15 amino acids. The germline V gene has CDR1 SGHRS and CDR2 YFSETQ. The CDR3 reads CASSPPEGGPNEQFF. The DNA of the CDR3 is TGCGCCAGCAGCCCCCCGGAGGGGGGGCCAAATGAGCAGTTCTTC.